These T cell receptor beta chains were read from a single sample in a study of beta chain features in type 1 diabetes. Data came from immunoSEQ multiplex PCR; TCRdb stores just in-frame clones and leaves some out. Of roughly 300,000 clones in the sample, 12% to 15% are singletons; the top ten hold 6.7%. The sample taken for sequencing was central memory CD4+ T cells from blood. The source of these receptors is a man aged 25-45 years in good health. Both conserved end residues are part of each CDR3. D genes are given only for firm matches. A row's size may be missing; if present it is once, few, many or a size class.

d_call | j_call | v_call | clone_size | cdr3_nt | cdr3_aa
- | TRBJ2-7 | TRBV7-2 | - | TGTGCCAGCAGCTCCGGGACTGGTTACTACGAGCAGTACTTC | CASSSGTGYYEQYF
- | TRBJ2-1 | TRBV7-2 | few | TGTGCCAGCAGCTTAGAGGTTGTGCGAGGACTAAATGAGCAGTTCTTC | CASSLEVVRGLNEQFF
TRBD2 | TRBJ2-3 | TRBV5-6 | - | TGTGCCAGCAGCGTACCCGGGACTAGCGGCACAGATACGCAGTATTTT | CASSVPGTSGTDTQYF
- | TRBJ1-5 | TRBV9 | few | TGTGCCAGCAGCGTAGGTGGGGTCAATCAGCCCCAGCATTTT | CASSVGGVNQPQHF
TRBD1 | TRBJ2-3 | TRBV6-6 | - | TGTGCCAGCAGGCGGACAGGGGGCACAGATACGCAGTATTTT | CASRRTGGTDTQYF
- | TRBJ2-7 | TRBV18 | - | TGTGCCAGCTCACCAAAGGGAACCGAGCAGTACTTC | CASSPKGTEQYF
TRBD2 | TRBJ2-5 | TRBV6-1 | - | TGTGCCAGCAGTAACCCCCTGGGGGGGAAGGAGACCCAGTACTTC | CASSNPLGGKETQYF
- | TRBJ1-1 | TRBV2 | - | TGTGCCAGCAGCATGGACAGTAACACTGAAGCTTTCTTT | CASSMDSNTEAFF
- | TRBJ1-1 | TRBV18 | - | TGTGCCAGCTCCCCCGACTTAAACACTGAAGCTTTCTTT | CASSPDLNTEAFF
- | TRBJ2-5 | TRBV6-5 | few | TGTGCCAGCACCTTGACAGCCCAACAAGAGACCCAGTACTTC | CASTLTAQQETQYF
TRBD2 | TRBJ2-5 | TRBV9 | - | TGTGCCAGCAGCGCGCGGGGGTTCCAAGAGACCCAGTACTTC | CASSARGFQETQYF
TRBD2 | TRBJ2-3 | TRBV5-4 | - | TGTGCCAGCAGCCAAGGTGTGGCGGGAGGTCGACGGGGCACAGATACGCAGTATTTT | CASSQGVAGGRRGTDTQYF
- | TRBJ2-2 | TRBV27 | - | TGTGCCAGCAGTTACTTCAGGGGAAAAGGGAACACCGGGGAGCTGTTTTTT | CASSYFRGKGNTGELFF
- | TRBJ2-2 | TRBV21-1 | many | TGTGCCAGCAGCAGCTGGAAGTCCGGGGAGCTGTTTTTT | CASSSWKSGELFF
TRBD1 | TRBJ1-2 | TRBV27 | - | TGTGCCAGCAGCGACGTATTTACCTCCGGGACAGGTGAATATGGCTACACCTTC | CASSDVFTSGTGEYGYTF
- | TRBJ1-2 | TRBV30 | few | TGTGCCTGGAGTGTAGGCAGGGTTGGCTACACCTTC | CAWSVGRVGYTF
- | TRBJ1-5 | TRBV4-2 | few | TGTGCCAGCAGCCAAGATATGGGGCCCCAGCATTTT | CASSQDMGPQHF
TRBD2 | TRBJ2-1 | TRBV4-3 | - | TGCGCCAGCAGCCGCAGTTCGGGGGGAAACAATGAGCAGTTCTTC | CASSRSSGGNNEQFF
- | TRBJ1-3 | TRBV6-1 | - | TGTGCCATCTCGCGGACAGTCTCTGGAAACACCATATATTTT | CAISRTVSGNTIYF
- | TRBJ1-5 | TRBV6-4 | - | TGTGCCAGCAGTGATCAACAGCCCCAGCATTTT | CASSDQQPQHF
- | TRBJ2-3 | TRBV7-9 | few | TGTGCCAGCAGCTTTGGGGGGCTAGGCACAGATACGCAGTATTTT | CASSFGGLGTDTQYF
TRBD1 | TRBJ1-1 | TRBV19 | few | TGTGCCAGTAGTATAGACGACAGGGTGAACACTGAAGCTTTCTTT | CASSIDDRVNTEAFF
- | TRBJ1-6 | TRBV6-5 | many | TGTGCCAGCAGTTACTTACAGGGTTCCTCACCCCTCCACTTT | CASSYLQGSSPLHF
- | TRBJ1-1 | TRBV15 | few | TGTGCCACCAGCAGAGAAGACACGAAAGCTTTCTTT | CATSREDTKAFF
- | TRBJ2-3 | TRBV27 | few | TGTGCCAGCAGGGTGTATAGCACAGATACGCAGTATTTT | CASRVYSTDTQYF
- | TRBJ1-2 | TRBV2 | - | TGTGCCAGCAGTGAAGTAGCTGGTTATGGCTACACCTTC | CASSEVAGYGYTF
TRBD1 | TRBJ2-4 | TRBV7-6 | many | TGTGCCAGCAGCACCCCGGGACAGTCGATATACTTC | CASSTPGQSIYF
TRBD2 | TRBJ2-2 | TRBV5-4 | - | TGTGCCAGCAGCTTGGGCGGGGGGCGGTCCACCGGGGAGCTGTTTTTT | CASSLGGGRSTGELFF
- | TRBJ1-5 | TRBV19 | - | TGTGCCAGTAGGATTGGCGGCAATCAGCCCCAGCATTTT | CASRIGGNQPQHF
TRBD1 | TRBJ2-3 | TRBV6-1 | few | TGTGCCAGCAGTGAAGGATTCGGACAGGGTCTCGATACGCAGTATTTT | CASSEGFGQGLDTQYF
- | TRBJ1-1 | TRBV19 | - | TGTGCCAGTACCATAACGGGGAGGACTGAAGCTTTCTTT | CASTITGRTEAFF
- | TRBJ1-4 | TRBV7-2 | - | TGTGCCAGCAGCGATCGGGCAGCTAACAATGAAAAACTGTTTTTT | CASSDRAANNEKLFF
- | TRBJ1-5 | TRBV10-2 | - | TGCGCCAGCAGTTTGTATAGCAATCAGCCCCAGCATTTT | CASSLYSNQPQHF
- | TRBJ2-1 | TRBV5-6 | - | TGTGCCAGCAGCTTCTGGGGCTCCTACAATGAGCAGTTCTTC | CASSFWGSYNEQFF
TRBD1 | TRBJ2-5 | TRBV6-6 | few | TGTGCCAGCAGCCGCCGGGACAGGGAGACCCAGTACTTC | CASSRRDRETQYF
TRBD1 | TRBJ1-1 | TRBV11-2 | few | TGTGCCAGCAGGGACAGGGGCTACTTGAACACTGAAGCTTTCTTT | CASRDRGYLNTEAFF
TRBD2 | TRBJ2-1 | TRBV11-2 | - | TGTGCCAGCAGAGAAGCGGGAGGGGCGGGGAATGAGCAGTTCTTC | CASREAGGAGNEQFF
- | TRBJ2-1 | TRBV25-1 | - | TGTGCCAGCAGTCTGCCGGGGCCTTACAATGAGCAGTTCTTC | CASSLPGPYNEQFF
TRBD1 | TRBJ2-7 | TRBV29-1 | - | TGCAGCGTTCGAGGGACAGGGCAGGACGAGCAGTACTTC | CSVRGTGQDEQYF
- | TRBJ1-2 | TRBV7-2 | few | TGTGCCAGCAGCTTAGCTGGGGAGGGAGTCTACAATGGCTACACCTTC | CASSLAGEGVYNGYTF
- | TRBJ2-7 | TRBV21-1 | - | TGTGCCAGCAGCAAAACTAGCGGGGGGGCTTATACTAGCTCCTACGAGCAGTACTTC | CASSKTSGGAYTSSYEQYF
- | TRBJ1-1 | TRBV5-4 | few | TGTGCCAGCAGCTTGGGACAGCCTTACACTGAAGCTTTCTTT | CASSLGQPYTEAFF
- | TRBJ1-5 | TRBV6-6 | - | TGTGCCAGCAGTTTAGATGGCAATCAGCCCCAGCATTTT | CASSLDGNQPQHF
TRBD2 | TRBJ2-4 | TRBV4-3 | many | TGCGCCAGCAGCCAAGGACTAGCGGGAGCCAAAAACATTCAGTACTTC | CASSQGLAGAKNIQYF
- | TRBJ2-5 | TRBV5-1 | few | TGCGCCAGCAGCCCCGGGACTGTTGGGGTAAAAGAGACCCAGTACTTC | CASSPGTVGVKETQYF
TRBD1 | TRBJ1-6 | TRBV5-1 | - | TGCGCCAGCAGCTCGCGCCCGGGACAGTATAATTCACCCCTCCACTTT | CASSSRPGQYNSPLHF
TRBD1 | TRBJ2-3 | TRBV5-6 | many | TGTGCCAGCAGCTGGCAACAGGGGGTAACAGATACGCAGTATTTT | CASSWQQGVTDTQYF
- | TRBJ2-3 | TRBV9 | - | TGTGCCAGCAGCGGTGGGGGGTATGTCACAGATACGCAGTATTTT | CASSGGGYVTDTQYF
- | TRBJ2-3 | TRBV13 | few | TGTGCCAGCAGCCGGCGCACAGATACGCAGTATTTT | CASSRRTDTQYF
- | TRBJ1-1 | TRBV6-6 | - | TGTGCCAGCAGTCCCAGGGCGTGGAACACTGAAGCTTTCTTT | CASSPRAWNTEAFF
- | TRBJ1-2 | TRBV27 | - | TGTGCCAGCAGTTTAAGAGAAAACTATGGCTACACCTTC | CASSLRENYGYTF
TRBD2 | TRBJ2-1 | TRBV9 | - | TGTGCCAGCAGCTTTAACGGGAGGGCCCACAATGAGCAGTTCTTC | CASSFNGRAHNEQFF
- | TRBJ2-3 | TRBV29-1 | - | TGCAGCGTCCTGGACGGCACAGATACGCAGTATTTT | CSVLDGTDTQYF
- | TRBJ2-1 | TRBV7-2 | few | TGTGCCAGCAGCCCCCGGGGAATCGTCTACAATGAGCAGTTCTTC | CASSPRGIVYNEQFF
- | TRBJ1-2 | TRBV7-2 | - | TGTGCCAGCAGCTCCTGGGGCAAAGCCAACTATGGCTACACCTTC | CASSSWGKANYGYTF